This T cell receptor (beta chain) was profiled in a study of somatic mutations in cytotoxic T cells in rheumatoid arthritis. Overall study: Patient blood (approximately 30 ml EDTA) was collected right after diagnosis, preceding any treatment. Certain T-cell populations stained with V beta antibodies were FACS-sorted to nearly 100% purity, and V beta1+ cells were TCRB-sequenced.

This CDR3 contains 12 residues. The V end was cut by 10 bases, the J end by 2 bases, with 12 bases between. Germline assignment: CDR1 MNHEY and CDR2 SMNVEV (reference sequence). Points from the study as a whole: Within 8 of 65 patients, the single biggest CD8+ clone made up more than 20% of CD8+ cells.

In the study's own analysis: Expanded CD8+ clones from patients, those larger than 1%, seldom had a match among published virus-specific TCRB sequences. Using immunoSEQ multiplex PCR, the repertoire was profiled, and TCRdb retains in-frame clones only, with some absent. V and J calls and clone size are those listed in that table; D and trimming were worked out from the DNA. The sample gives under 20,000 clones, roughly 77% of which show up once; 11% to 15% is in the top ten. Worth noting for this clone: Antigen: not known.

The specimen sequenced was CD8+ T cells sorted from blood. The origin of this receptor is an adult with rheumatoid arthritis. The chain combines TRBV27 with TRBJ2-7, with D uncertain. The CDR3 coding sequence is TGTGCCACCCTGGGCGGAACCTACGAGCAGTACTTC. Encoded protein: CATLGGTYEQYF.